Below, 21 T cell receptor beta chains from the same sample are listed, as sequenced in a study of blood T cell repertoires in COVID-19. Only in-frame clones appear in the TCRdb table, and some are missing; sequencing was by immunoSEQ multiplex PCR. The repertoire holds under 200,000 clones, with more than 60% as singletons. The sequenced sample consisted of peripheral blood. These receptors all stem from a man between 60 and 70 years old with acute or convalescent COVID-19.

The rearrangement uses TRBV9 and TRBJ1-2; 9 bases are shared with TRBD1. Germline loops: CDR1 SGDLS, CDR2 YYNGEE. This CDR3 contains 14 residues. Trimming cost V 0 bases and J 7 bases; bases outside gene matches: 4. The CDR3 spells CASSVGETGGGYTF. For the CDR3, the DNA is TGTGCCAGCAGCGTAGGTGAGACAGGGGGTGGCTACACCTTC.

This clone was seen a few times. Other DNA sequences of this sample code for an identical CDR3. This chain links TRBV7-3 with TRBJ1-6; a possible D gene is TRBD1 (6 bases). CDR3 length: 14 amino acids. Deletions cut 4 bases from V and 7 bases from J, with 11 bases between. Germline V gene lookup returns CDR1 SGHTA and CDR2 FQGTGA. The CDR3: CASSSGHQNSPLHF. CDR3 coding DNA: TGTGCCAGCAGCTCGGGACATCAAAATTCACCCCTCCACTTT. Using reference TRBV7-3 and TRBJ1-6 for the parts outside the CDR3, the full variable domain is GAGVSQTPSNKVTEKGKYVELRCDPISGHTALYWYRQSLGQGPEFLIYFQGTGAADDSGLPNDRFFAVRPEGSVSTLKIQRTERGDSAVYLCASSSGHQNSPLHFGNGTRLTVT.

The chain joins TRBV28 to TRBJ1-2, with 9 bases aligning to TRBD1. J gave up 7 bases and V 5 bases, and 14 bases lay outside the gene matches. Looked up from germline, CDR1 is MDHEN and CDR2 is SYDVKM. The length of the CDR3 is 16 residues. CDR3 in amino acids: CASSLPDRGFGAGYTF. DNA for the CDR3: TGTGCCAGCAGTCTCCCCGACAGGGGGTTTGGGGCTGGCTACACCTTC.

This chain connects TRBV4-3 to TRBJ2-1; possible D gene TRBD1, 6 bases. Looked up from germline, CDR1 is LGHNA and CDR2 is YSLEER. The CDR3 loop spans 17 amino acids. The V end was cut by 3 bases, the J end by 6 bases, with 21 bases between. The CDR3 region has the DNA TGCGCCAGCAGCCACGCACATACAGGGTTGTATTCCAATGAGCAGTTCTTC. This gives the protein CASSHAHTGLYSNEQFF.

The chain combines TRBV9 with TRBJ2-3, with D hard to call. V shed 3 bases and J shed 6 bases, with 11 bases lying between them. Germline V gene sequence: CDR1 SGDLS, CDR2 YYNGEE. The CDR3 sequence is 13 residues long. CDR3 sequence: CASSDQPRDTQYF. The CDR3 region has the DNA TGTGCCAGCAGCGACCAACCCCGGGATACGCAGTATTTT.

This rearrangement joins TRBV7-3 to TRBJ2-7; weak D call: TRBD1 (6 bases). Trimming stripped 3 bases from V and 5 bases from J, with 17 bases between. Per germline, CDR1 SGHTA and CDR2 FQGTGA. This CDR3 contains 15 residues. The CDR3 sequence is CASSLTGAQGNEQYF. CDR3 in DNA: TGTGCCAGCAGCTTGACCGGGGCCCAGGGGAACGAGCAGTACTTC.

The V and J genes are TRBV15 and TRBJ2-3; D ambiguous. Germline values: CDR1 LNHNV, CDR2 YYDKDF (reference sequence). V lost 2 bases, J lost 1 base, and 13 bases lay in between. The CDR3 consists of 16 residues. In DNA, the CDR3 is TGTGCCACCAGCAGACAACTATCGCTTGGCACAGATACGCAGTATTTT. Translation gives CATSRQLSLGTDTQYF.

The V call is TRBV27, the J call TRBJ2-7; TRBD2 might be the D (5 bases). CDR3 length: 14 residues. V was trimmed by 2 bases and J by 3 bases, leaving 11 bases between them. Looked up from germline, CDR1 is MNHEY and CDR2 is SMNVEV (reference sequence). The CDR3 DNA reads TGTGCCAGCAGTTTAAACGGGAACTACTACGAGCAGTACTTC. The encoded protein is CASSLNGNYYEQYF.

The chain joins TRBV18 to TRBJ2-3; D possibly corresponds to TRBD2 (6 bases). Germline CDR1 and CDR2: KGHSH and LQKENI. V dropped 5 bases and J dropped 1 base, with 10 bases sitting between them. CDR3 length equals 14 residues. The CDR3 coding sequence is TGTGCCAGCTCAAGGGACTTTGGCACAGATACGCAGTATTTT. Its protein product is CASSRDFGTDTQYF.

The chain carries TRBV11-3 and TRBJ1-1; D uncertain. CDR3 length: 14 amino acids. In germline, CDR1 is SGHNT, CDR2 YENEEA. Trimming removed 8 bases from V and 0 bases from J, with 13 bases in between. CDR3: CASFEGTLNTEAFF. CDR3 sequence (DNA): TGTGCCAGCTTCGAGGGCACCTTGAACACTGAAGCTTTCTTT.

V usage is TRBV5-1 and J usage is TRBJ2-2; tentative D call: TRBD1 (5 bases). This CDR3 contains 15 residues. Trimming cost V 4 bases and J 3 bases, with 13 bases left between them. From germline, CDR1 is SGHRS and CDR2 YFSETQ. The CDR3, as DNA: TGCGCCAGCAGCGGCAGGGAAGGGTACACCGGGGAGCTGTTTTTT. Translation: CASSGREGYTGELFF.

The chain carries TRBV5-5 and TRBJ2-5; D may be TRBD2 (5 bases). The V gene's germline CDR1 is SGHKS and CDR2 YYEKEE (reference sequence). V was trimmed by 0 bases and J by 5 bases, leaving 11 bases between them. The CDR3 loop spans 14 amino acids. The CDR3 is CASSLGPRGETQYF. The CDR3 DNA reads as TGTGCCAGCAGCTTGGGGCCGCGAGGGGAGACCCAGTACTTC. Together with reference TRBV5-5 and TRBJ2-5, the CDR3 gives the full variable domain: DAGVTQSPTHLIKTRGQQVTLRCSPISGHKSVSWYQQVLGQGPQFIFQYYEKEERGRGNFPDRFSARQFPNYSSELNVNALLLGDSALYLCASSLGPRGETQYFGPGTRLLVL.

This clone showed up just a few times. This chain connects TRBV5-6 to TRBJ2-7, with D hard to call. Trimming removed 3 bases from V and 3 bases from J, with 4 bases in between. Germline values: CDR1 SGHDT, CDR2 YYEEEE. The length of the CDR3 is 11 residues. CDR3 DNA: TGTGCCAGCAGCTCGTACTACGAGCAGTACTTC. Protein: CASSSYYEQYF.

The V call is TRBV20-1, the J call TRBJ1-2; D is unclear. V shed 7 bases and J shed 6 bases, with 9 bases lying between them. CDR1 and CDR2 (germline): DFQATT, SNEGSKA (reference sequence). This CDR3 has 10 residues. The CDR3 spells CSGGSDGYTF. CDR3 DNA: TGCAGTGGAGGTTCTGATGGCTACACCTTC.

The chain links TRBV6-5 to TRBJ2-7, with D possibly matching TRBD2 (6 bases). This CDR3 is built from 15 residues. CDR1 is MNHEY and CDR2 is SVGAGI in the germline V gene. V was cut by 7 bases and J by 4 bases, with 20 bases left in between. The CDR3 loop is CASTRSGVAGYEQYF. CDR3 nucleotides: TGTGCCAGCACCCGGTCGGGGGTAGCTGGATACGAGCAGTACTTC.

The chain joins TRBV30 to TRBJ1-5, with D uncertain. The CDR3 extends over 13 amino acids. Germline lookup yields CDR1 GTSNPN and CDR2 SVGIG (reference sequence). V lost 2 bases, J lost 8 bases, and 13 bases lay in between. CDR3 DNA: TGTGCCTGGAGTCCGCAGGATTTTAAGCCCCAGCATTTT. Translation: CAWSPQDFKPQHF.

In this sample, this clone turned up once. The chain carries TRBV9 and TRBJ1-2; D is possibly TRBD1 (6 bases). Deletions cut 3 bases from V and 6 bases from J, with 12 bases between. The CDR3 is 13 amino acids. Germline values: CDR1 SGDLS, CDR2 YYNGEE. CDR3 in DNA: TGTGCCAGCAGCGAGGGGGGAGGGGATGGCTACACCTTC. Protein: CASSEGGGDGYTF.

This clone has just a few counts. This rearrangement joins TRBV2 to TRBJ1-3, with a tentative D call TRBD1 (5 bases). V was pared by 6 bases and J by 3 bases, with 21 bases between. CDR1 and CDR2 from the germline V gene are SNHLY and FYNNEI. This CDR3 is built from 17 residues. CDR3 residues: CASSGGLTFSYGNTIYF. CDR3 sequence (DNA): TGTGCCAGCAGCGGGGGACTAACTTTCAGCTATGGAAACACCATATATTTT.

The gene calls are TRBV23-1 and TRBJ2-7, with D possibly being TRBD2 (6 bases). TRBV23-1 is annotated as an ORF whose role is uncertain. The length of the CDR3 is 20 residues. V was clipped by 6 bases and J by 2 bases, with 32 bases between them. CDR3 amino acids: CASSPPSPGDPPEPAYEQYF. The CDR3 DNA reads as TGCGCCAGCAGCCCACCTTCCCCGGGGGACCCTCCGGAACCGGCCTACGAGCAGTACTTC.

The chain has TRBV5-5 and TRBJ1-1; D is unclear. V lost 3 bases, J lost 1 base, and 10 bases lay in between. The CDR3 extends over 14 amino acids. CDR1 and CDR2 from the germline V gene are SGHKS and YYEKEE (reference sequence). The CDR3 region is CASSYSGWNTEAFF. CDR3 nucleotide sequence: TGTGCCAGCAGCTACAGTGGTTGGAACACTGAAGCTTTCTTT.

CDR3 in amino acids: CATSPQGTEAFF. The CDR3 nucleotides are TGTGCCACCAGCCCCCAGGGCACTGAAGCTTTCTTT. The chain has TRBV15 and TRBJ1-1; D is possibly TRBD1 (5 bases). The ends were cut back, 5 bases at V and 4 bases at J, with 8 bases in the middle. Germline V lookup: CDR1 LNHNV, CDR2 YYDKDF (reference sequence). This CDR3 contains 12 residues.